This T cell receptor (beta chain) is drawn from a study of T cells in Graves' hyperthyroidism and ophthalmopathy. Amplification yielded TCR beta CDR3 regions, with RNA transcripts as the source. Carried out on the TCR CDR3, a first-round RT-PCR used the HTBI primer set. Each CDR3 protein is one row after TCRdb ran MiXCR on the multiplex PCR reads. The sample lists roughly 350,000 distinct CDR3 sequences; roughly 15% were seen once. Trimming at V came to 5 bases and at J to 6 bases, leaving 2 bases not matched to a gene. Per the germline V gene, CDR1 is ENHRY and CDR2 is SYGVKD. This CDR3 is built from 12 residues. This clonotype was observed a handful of times.

The sequence was collected from a woman in her 30s with Graves' ophthalmopathy. The rearrangement joins TRBV10-3 to TRBJ1-2; 8 positions agree with TRBD1. The sample taken for sequencing was blood. CDR3 DNA: TGTGCCATCAGTAAGACAGGGGATGGCTACACCTTC. Amino acids: CAISKTGDGYTF.